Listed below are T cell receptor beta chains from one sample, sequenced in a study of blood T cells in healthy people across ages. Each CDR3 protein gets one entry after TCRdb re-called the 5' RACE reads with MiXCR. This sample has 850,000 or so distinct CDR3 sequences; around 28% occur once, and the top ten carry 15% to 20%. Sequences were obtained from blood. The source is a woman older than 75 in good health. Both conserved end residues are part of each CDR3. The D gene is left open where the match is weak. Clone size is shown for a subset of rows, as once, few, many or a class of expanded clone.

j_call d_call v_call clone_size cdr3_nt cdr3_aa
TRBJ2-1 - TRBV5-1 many TGCGCCAGCAGCTTGGGGTCCGGGCAGAATGGTCCCCACAATGAGCAGTTCTTC CASSLGSGQNGPHNEQFF
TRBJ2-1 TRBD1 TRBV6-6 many TGTGCCAGCAGTTACGAAGGGGGACAGCTCAATGAGCAGTTCTTC CASSYEGGQLNEQFF
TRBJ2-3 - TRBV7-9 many TGTGCCAGCAGCTTACTGGGCAGGGCCACTGGGGATACGCAGTATTTT CASSLLGRATGDTQYF
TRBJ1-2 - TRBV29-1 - TGCAGCGCAGAAAGACAGGATGGCGTGAGGGGCTACACCTTC CSAERQDGVRGYTF
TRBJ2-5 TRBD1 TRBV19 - TGTGCCAGTAGTAGAGGGACAGGGGGTAAATGGGGTCCTGAGCAGTACTTC CASSRGTGGKWGPEQYF
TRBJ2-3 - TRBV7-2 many TGTGCCAGCAAAGAGGGGGGCATGGGAGATACGCAGTATTTT CASKEGGMGDTQYF
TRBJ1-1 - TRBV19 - TGTGCCCCACCCTTAGGGCTTAAGACTGAAGCTTTCTTT CAPPLGLKTEAFF
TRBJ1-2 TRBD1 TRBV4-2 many TGTGCCAGCAGCCCTACGACAGGGGGCCATGGCTACACCTTC CASSPTTGGHGYTF
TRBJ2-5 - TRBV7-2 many TGTGCCAGCAGCTTAGCGAGGCCGGGGGCCTGGGAGACCCAGTACTTC CASSLARPGAWETQYF
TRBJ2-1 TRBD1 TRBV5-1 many TGCGCCAGCAGCTCCCGGACAGGGGGCTACAATGAGCAGTTCTTC CASSSRTGGYNEQFF
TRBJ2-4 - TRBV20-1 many TGCAGTGCTAGAGCAGGTTCTGGCAGGGGGGGAGAAAACATTCAGTACTTC CSARAGSGRGGENIQYF
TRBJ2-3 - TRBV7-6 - TGTGCCAGCAGCTTAGTGGTAGGAACCCCAGATACGCAGTATTTT CASSLVVGTPDTQYF
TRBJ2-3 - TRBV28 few TGTGCCAGCAGTACCCACAGCGGGTCAGATACGCAGTATTTT CASSTHSGSDTQYF
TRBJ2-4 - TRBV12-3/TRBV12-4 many TGTGCCAGCAGAGCAAGCGGGTTAAACATTCAGTACTTC CASRASGLNIQYF
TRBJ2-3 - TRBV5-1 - TGCGCCAGCAGCTTGGGGGACAACACAGATACGCAGTATTTT CASSLGDNTDTQYF
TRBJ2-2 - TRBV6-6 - TGTGCCAGCGTAGTGTCGAACACCGGGGAGCTGTTTTTT CASVVSNTGELFF
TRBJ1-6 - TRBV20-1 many TGCAGTGCTCGGCGTAAGGATAATTCACCCCTCCACTTT CSARRKDNSPLHF
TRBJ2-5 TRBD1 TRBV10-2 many TGCGCCAGCAGTGAGTCAGGGACAGTCCAAGAGACCCAGTACTTC CASSESGTVQETQYF
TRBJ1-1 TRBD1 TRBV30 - TGTGCCTGGAGTTTCACAGGGGGCGGTGAAGCTTTCTTT CAWSFTGGGEAFF
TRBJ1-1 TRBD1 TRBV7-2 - TGTGCCAGCAGCTGGCCCAGGGGGGGGCTGGAGACTGAAGCTTTCTTT CASSWPRGGLETEAFF
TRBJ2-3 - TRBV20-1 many TGCAGTGCTGCCCACCGACCAGATACGCAGTATTTT CSAAHRPDTQYF
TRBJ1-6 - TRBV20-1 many TGCAGTGCTCGCACAGGGTCGGGCTTAAATAATTCACCCCTCCACTTT CSARTGSGLNNSPLHF
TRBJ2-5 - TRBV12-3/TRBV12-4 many TGTGCCAGCAGAATATACCCTCAAGAGACCCAGTACTTC CASRIYPQETQYF
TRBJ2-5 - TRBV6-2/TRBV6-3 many TGTGCCAGCAGTTTTAGAGCCGGGCCCAACCAGCAGTACTTC CASSFRAGPNQQYF
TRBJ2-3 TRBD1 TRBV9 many TGTGCCAGCAGCTACTCACAGGGGCGCACAGATACGCAGTATTTT CASSYSQGRTDTQYF
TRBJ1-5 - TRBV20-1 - TGCAGTGCTAGATTCAGCTATAGCAATCAGCCCCAGCATTTT CSARFSYSNQPQHF
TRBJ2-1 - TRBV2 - TGTGCCAGCAGGAACTCCCCCTCTAGGGGCGAGCAGTTCTTC CASRNSPSRGEQFF
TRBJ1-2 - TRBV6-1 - TGTGCCAGCACCCAAAGGGACCGACAGTATGGCTACACCTTC CASTQRDRQYGYTF
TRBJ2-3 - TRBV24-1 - TGTGCCACCAGTGATTTCCGGGGCACAGATACGCAGTATTTT CATSDFRGTDTQYF
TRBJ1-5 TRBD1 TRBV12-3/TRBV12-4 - TGTGCCAGCAGTGGCGGACAGGGAACGCCCCAGCATTTT CASSGGQGTPQHF
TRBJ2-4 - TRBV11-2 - TGTGCCAGCAGCTTAGGAGGGTACAAAAACATTCAGTACTTC CASSLGGYKNIQYF
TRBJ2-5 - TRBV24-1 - TGTGCCACCAGTGATACGCGAGTAGGGGCCCAGTACTTC CATSDTRVGAQYF
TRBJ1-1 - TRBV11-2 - TGTGCCAGCAGCCAGACAGTATGGGCCTTGCGGACTGAAGCTTTCTTT CASSQTVWALRTEAFF
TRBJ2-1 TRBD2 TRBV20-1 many TGCAGTGCTAGAGATCTAGCGGGGGGCATCTACAATGAGCAGTTCTTC CSARDLAGGIYNEQFF
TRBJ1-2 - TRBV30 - TGTGCCTGGAGTGTACTGTCCTTCAGTCACTATGGCTACACCTTC CAWSVLSFSHYGYTF
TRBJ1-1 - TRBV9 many TGTGCCAGCAGCGTAGGACAGGTGAACACTGAAGCTTTCTTT CASSVGQVNTEAFF
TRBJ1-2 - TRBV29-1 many TGCAGCGTGGAGCAGGGAGGAGGTCGTAGCTACACCTTC CSVEQGGGRSYTF
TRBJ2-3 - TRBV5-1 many TGCGCCAGCGGGCGACTAGGTGCGGAGTCAGATACGCAGTATTTT CASGRLGAESDTQYF
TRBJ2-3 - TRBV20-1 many TGCAGTGCTAGAGGGTTCGCACGGGCCCCTGCGGAGACAGATACGCAGTATTTT CSARGFARAPAETDTQYF
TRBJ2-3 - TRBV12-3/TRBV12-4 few TGTGCCAGCAGTAGAGTCCGGGCAGATACGCAGTATTTT CASSRVRADTQYF
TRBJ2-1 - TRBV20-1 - TGCAGTGCTCCCTGGGGACCCAATGAGCAGTTCTTC CSAPWGPNEQFF
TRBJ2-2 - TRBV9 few TGTGCCAGCAGCTCCCAGTGGAGCGGCGGCGGGGAGCTGTTTTTT CASSSQWSGGGELFF
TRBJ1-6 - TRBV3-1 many TGTGCCAGCAGCCAACAGAATTTCAATTCACCCCTCCACTTT CASSQQNFNSPLHF
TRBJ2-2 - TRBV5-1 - TGCGCCAGCAGCTTGCATCCAAAGAGGGCCGGGGAGCTGTTTTTT CASSLHPKRAGELFF
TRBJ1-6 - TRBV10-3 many TGTGCGACGGAGCGGTCCGCTAATTCACCCCTCCACTTT CATERSANSPLHF
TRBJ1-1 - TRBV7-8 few TGTGCCAGCAGCTTATCTCATCCAGGGGTGAACACTGAAGCTTTCTTT CASSLSHPGVNTEAFF
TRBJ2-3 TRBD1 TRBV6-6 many TGTGCCAGCAGGGGGACAGCTAGCACAGATACGCAGTATTTT CASRGTASTDTQYF
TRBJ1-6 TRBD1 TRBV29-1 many TGCAGCCCCGGGACAGGGGTCCCCGCGACACCCCTCCACTTT CSPGTGVPATPLHF
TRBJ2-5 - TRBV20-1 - TGCAGTGCTAGCTATAGAGGGCAGGTCAGTGAGACCCAGTACTTC CSASYRGQVSETQYF
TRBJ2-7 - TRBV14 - TGTGCCAGCGCACTGTGGGGGGAGCAGTACTTC CASALWGEQYF
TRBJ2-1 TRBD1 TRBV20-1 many TGCAGTGCTCACGGACAGGGTTCCCCCTCCTACTACAATGAGCAGTTCTTC CSAHGQGSPSYYNEQFF
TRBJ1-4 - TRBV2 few TGTGCCACCATGGGGGTGACAACTAATGAAAAACTGTTTTTT CATMGVTTNEKLFF
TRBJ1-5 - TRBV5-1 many TGCGCCAGCAGCTTGTCCTCGGATAGCAATCAGCCCCAGCATTTT CASSLSSDSNQPQHF
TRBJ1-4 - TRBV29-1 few TGCAGCGTGGGTAGAAATGAAAAACTGTTTTTT CSVGRNEKLFF
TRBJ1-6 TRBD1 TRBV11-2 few TGTGCCAGCCAAATGGACAGGGGTAGTTCACCCCTCCACTTT CASQMDRGSSPLHF